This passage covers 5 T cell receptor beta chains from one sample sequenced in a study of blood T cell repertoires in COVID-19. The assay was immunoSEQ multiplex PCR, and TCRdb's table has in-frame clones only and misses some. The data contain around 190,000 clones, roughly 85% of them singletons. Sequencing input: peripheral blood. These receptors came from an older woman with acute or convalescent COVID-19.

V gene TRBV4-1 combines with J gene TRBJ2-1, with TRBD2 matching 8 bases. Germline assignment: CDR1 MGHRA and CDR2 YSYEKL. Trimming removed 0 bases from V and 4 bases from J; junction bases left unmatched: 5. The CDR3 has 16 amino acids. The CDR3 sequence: CASSQEISGKYNEQFF. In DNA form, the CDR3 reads TGCGCCAGCAGCCAAGAAATTAGCGGGAAGTACAATGAGCAGTTCTTC.

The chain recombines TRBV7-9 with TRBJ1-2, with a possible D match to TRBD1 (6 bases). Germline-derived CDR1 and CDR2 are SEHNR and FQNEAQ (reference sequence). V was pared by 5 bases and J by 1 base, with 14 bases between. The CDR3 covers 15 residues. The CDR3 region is CASSPLRGVNYGYTF. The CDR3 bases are TGTGCCAGCAGCCCACTCAGGGGCGTTAACTATGGCTACACCTTC.

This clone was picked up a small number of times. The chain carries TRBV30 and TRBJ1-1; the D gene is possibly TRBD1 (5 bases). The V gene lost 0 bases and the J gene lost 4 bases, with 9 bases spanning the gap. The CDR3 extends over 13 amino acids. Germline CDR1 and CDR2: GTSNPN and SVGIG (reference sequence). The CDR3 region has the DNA TGTGCCTGGAGTGTGCAGGGCAGCACTGAAGCTTTCTTT. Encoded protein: CAWSVQGSTEAFF. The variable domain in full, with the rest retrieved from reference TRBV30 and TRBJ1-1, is SQTIHQWPATLVQPVGSPLSLECTVEGTSNPNLYWYRQAAGRGLQLLFYSVGIGQISSEVPQNLSASRPQDRQFILSSKKLLLSDSGFYLCAWSVQGSTEAFFGQGTRLTVV.

The CDR3 reads CASTMNTEAFF. The DNA for the CDR3 is TGTGCCAGCACCATGAACACTGAAGCTTTCTTT. This chain joins TRBV28 and TRBJ1-1; D unresolved. The CDR3 consists of 11 residues. V lost 7 bases and J 0 bases, leaving 3 bases between the germline ends. CDR1 is MDHEN and CDR2 is SYDVKM in the germline V gene.

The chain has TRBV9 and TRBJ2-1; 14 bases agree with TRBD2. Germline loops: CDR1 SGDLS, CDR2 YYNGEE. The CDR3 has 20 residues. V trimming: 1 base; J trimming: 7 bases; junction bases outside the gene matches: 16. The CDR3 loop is CASSVRQGGMGLAGVNEQFF. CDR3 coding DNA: TGTGCCAGCAGCGTAAGACAGGGTGGCATGGGACTAGCGGGAGTTAATGAGCAGTTCTTC.